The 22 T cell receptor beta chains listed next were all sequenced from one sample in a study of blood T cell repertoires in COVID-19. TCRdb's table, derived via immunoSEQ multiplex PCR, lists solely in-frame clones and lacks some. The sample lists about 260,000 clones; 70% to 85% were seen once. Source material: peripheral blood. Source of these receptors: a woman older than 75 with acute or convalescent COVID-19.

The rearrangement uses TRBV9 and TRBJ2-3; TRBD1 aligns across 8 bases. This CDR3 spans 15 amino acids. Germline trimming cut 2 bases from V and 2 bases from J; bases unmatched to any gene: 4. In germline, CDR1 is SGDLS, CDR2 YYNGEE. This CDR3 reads CASSVTTGVTDTQYF. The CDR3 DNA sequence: TGTGCCAGCAGCGTGACGACAGGGGTCACAGATACGCAGTATTTT.

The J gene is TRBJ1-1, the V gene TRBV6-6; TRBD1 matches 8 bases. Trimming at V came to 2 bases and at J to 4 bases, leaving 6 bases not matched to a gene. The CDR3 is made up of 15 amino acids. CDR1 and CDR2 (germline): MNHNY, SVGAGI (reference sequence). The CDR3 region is CASSYDRGGPTEAFF. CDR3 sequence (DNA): TGTGCCAGCAGTTACGACAGGGGAGGTCCCACTGAAGCTTTCTTT.

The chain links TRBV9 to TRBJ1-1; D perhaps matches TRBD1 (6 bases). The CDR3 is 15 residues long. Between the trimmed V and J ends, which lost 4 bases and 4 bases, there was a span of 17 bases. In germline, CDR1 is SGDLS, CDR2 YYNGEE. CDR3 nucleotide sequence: TGTGCCAGCAGCCCCAGGGGAGGGGGAGGCACTGAAGCTTTCTTT. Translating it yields CASSPRGGGGTEAFF.

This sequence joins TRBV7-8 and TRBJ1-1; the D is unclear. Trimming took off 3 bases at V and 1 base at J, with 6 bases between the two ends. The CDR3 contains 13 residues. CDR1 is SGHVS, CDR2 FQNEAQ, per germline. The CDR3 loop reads CASSLRENTEAFF. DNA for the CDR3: TGTGCCAGCAGCTTGAGGGAGAACACTGAAGCTTTCTTT.

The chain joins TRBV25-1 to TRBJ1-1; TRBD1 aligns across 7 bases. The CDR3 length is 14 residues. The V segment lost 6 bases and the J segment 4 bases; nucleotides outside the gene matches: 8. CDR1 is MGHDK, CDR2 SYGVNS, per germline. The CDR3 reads CASSLTTGITEAFF. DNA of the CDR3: TGTGCCAGCAGCCTGACGACAGGGATCACTGAAGCTTTCTTT.

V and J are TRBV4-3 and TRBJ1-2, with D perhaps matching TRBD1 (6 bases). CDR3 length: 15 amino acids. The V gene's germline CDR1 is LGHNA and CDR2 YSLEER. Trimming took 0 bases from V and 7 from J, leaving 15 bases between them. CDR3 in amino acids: CASSQEPDSSGGYTF. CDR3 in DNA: TGCGCCAGCAGCCAAGAGCCGGACAGTAGTGGTGGCTACACCTTC.

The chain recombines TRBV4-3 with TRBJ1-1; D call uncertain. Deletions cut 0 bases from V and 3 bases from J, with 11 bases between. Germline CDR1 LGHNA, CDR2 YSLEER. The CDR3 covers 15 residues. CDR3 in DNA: TGCGCCAGCAGCCAAGATTCCCATGAGGACACTGAAGCTTTCTTT. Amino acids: CASSQDSHEDTEAFF.

CDR3 loop: CASSFDSTTEAFF. CDR3 nucleotides: TGTGCCAGCAGCTTCGACAGCACCACTGAAGCTTTCTTT. The chain combines TRBV3-1 (or the pseudogene TRBV3-2) with TRBJ1-1, with D maybe TRBD1 (5 bases). Trimming pared 5 bases from V and 4 bases from J, leaving 11 bases between. The CDR3 is 13 amino acids. Germline V gene data show CDR1 as LGHDT and CDR2 as YNNKEL (reference sequence).

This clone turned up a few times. This chain's CDR3 is CASSSSYGTGVSPLHF. The CDR3 DNA reads TGTGCCAGCAGCTCCTCTTACGGGACAGGGGTCTCACCCCTCCACTTT. This chain links TRBV7-9 with TRBJ1-6, with 10 bases fitting TRBD1. The CDR3 runs to 16 residues. The V gene end was trimmed by 4 bases and the J gene end by 10 bases; junction bases not matched to a gene: 10. The germline gives CDR1 SEHNR, CDR2 FQNEAQ (reference sequence).

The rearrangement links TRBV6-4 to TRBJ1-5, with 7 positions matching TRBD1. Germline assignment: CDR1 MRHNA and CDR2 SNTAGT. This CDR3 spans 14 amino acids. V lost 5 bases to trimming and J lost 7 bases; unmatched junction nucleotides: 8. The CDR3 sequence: CASSLDRARQPQHF. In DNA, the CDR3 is TGTGCCAGCAGTTTAGACAGGGCGCGGCAGCCCCAGCATTTT.

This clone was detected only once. The CDR3 coding sequence is TGTGCCTGGAATGTAGGGACAGATTATGAAAAACTGTTTTTT. This encodes CAWNVGTDYEKLFF. The chain joins TRBV30 to TRBJ1-4, with TRBD1 matching 7 bases. CDR3 length: 14 amino acids. V lost 4 bases, J lost 6 bases, and 8 bases stayed unmatched. Germline CDR1 reads GTSNPN; CDR2 reads SVGIG (reference sequence).

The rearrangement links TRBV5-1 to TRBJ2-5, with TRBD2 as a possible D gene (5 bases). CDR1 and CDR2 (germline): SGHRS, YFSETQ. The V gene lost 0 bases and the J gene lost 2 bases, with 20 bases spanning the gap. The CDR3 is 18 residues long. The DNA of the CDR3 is TGCGCCAGCAGCTTGGCCGGAGTTGCTGGCGGCGGGCAAGAGACCCAGTACTTC. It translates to CASSLAGVAGGGQETQYF.

The CDR3 coding sequence is TGTGCCAGCAGCTTCGGGACAGATGAAAAACTGTTTTTT. It yields the protein CASSFGTDEKLFF. The chain employs TRBV5-6 and TRBJ1-4, with TRBD1 identical over 7 bases. Germline V lookup: CDR1 SGHDT, CDR2 YYEEEE. After removal of 2 bases from V and 6 bases from J, the junction contained 1 base not matched to a gene. The CDR3 runs to 13 residues.

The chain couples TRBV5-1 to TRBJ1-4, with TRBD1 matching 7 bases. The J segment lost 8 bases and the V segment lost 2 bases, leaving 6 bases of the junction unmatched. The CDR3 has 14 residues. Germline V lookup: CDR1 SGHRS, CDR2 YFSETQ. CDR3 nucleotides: TGCGCCAGCAGCTTAAACAGGGGCTCCGAAAAACTGTTTTTT. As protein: CASSLNRGSEKLFF.

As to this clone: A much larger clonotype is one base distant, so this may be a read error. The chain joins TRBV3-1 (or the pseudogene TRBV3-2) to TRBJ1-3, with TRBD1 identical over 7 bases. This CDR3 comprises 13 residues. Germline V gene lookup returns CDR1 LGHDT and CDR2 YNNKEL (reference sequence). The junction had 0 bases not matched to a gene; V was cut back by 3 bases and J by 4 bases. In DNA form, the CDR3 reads TGTGCCAGCAGCCAGGACAGGGGAAACACCATATATTTT. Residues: CASSQDRGNTIYF.

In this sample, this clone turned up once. The CDR3 DNA sequence: TGTGCCAGCAGCCATTTGGGACTCCACGAGCAGTACTTC. Its protein product is CASSHLGLHEQYF. The chain couples TRBV13 to TRBJ2-7; tentative D call: TRBD2 (6 bases). V was trimmed by 5 bases and J by 5 bases, leaving 13 bases between them. CDR3 size: 13 residues. Germline CDR1 is PRHDT and CDR2 is FYEKMQ (reference sequence).

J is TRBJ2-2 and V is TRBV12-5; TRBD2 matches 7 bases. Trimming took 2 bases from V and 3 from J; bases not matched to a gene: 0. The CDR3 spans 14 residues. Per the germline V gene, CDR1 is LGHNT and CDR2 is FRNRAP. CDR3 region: CASGLLADTGELFF. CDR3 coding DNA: TGTGCTAGTGGTTTGCTAGCGGACACCGGGGAGCTGTTTTTT.

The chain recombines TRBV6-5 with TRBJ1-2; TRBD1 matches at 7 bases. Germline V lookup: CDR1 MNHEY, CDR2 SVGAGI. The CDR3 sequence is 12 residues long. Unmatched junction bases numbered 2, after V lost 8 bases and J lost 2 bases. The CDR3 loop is CASWGQNYGYTF. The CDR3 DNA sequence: TGTGCCAGCTGGGGACAGAACTATGGCTACACCTTC.

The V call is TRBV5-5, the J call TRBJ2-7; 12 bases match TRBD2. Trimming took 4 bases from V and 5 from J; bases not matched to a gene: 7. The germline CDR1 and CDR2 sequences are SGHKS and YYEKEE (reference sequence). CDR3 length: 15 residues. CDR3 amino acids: CASSPRLAGANEQYF. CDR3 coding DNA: TGTGCCAGCAGCCCCCGACTAGCGGGAGCTAACGAGCAGTACTTC.

The CDR3 DNA is TGTGCCAGCAGTCAGGACAGGGGGCAGGCCGGGGAGCTGTTTTTT. Encoded protein: CASSQDRGQAGELFF. The chain employs TRBV6-5 and TRBJ2-2, with 11 bases aligning to TRBD1. Per the germline V gene, CDR1 is MNHEY and CDR2 is SVGAGI. Trimming cost V 5 bases and J 6 bases; bases outside gene matches: 5. The CDR3 loop spans 15 amino acids.

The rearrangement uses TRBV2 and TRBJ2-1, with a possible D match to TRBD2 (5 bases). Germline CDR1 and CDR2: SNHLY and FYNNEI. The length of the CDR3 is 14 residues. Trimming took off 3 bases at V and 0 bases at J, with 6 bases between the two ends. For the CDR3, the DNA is TGTGCCAGCAGTGACAGCGGCTCCTACAATGAGCAGTTCTTC. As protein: CASSDSGSYNEQFF.

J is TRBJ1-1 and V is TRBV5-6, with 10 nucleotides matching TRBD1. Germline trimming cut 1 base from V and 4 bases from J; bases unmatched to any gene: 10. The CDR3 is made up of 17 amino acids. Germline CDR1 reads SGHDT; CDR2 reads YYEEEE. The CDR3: CASSLRRDRGRVTEAFF. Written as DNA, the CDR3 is TGTGCCAGCAGCTTGAGGAGGGACAGGGGTAGGGTCACTGAAGCTTTCTTT.